Listed below are T cell receptor beta chains from one sample, sequenced in a study of T-cell reconstitution after alpha-beta-depleted transplantation in children. MiXCR, applied by TCRdb to the PCR reads, yields one record per CDR3 protein. The table has hundreds of thousands of distinct CDR3 sequences, around 12% seen once. Sequenced material: PBMCs from the stem cell graft donor, taken from the stem cell graft. These receptors originate from a human donor who donated a stem cell graft to a child with combined immunodeficiency. Both conserved end residues are part of each CDR3. The D gene is left open where the match is weak. Clone size is shown for a subset of rows, as once, few, many or a class of expanded clone.

>TRBJ2-7|TRBV5-1|.|.
TGCGCCAGCAGCGGGGCGTCCTCCTACGAGCAGTACTTC
CASSGASSYEQYF
>TRBJ2-3|TRBV9|TRBD1|few
TGTGCCAGCAGCGCCCAGGGGGGCACAGATACGCAGTATTTT
CASSAQGGTDTQYF
>TRBJ2-1|TRBV7-9|TRBD2|.
TGTGCCAGCAGCCCGGGGACTAGCGCGATTGAGCAGTTCTTC
CASSPGTSAIEQFF
>TRBJ2-1|TRBV4-2|.|many
TGTGCCAGCAGCCAAGTAAAACAGGGCTCCTACAATGAGCAGTTCTTC
CASSQVKQGSYNEQFF
>TRBJ2-7|TRBV12-3/TRBV12-4|TRBD1|many
TGTGCCAGCAGTCCCCGGCGGGGACAGGGTCACTACGAGCAGTACTTC
CASSPRRGQGHYEQYF
>TRBJ1-6|TRBV20-1|.|many
TGCAGTGCTGCACGTTTGGAGGAATGGGATTCACCCCTCCACTTT
CSAARLEEWDSPLHF
>TRBJ2-3|TRBV18|TRBD2|many
TGTGCCAGCTCTCTACTCCGGACTAGCAACACAGATACGCAGTATTTT
CASSLLRTSNTDTQYF
>TRBJ1-1|TRBV9|TRBD1|few
TGTGCCAGCGGTAAACGTAGTTATGGACAGGGGATGAACACTGAAGCTTTCTTT
CASGKRSYGQGMNTEAFF
>TRBJ1-6|TRBV12-3/TRBV12-4|.|many
TGTGCCAGCAGTTTTGGGTACAATAATTCACCCCTCCACTTT
CASSFGYNNSPLHF
>TRBJ2-1|TRBV15|TRBD2|many
TGTGCCACCAGCGGAGGACTAGCGGTCTCCTACAATGAGCAGTTCTTC
CATSGGLAVSYNEQFF
>TRBJ1-2|TRBV10-3|.|many
TGTGCCATCAGTGACCTGAGTGGCTACACCTTC
CAISDLSGYTF
>TRBJ2-7|TRBV6-1|TRBD1|.
TGTGCCAGCAGCCGAGACAGGGGGCTCTCCTACGAGCAGTACTTC
CASSRDRGLSYEQYF
>TRBJ1-2|TRBV7-6|.|.
TGTGCCAGCAGCTTGGCACAGGGCTACACCTTC
CASSLAQGYTF
>TRBJ2-3|TRBV6-2/TRBV6-3|TRBD2|.
TGTGCCAGCAGTTACTCGGGACTAGCGGGGGTGTTCACAGATACGCAGTATTTT
CASSYSGLAGVFTDTQYF
>TRBJ2-6|TRBV5-6|.|many
TGTGCCAGCAGCTTGGACAGTGCCGGGGCCAACGTCCTGACTTTC
CASSLDSAGANVLTF
>TRBJ2-3|TRBV5-1|TRBD1|few
TGCGCCAGCAGCTTAGGCACAGGGGGCTCAACAGATACGCAGTATTTT
CASSLGTGGSTDTQYF
>TRBJ2-1|TRBV6-1|.|.
TGTGCCAGCAGGCGGCTGGAGCAGTTCTTC
CASRRLEQFF
>TRBJ2-2|TRBV12-3/TRBV12-4|.|few
TGTGCCAGCAGTTTTCAGAGCACCGGGGAGCTGTTTTTT
CASSFQSTGELFF
>TRBJ1-4|TRBV29-1|.|.
TGCTGCGTTGGCGAAGAAAAACTGTTTTTT
CCVGEEKLFF
>TRBJ2-5|TRBV18|TRBD2|.
TGTGCCAGCTCACCACCGGGGCTAGCGGTACGGGAGACCCAGTACTTC
CASSPPGLAVRETQYF
>TRBJ2-7|TRBV11-2|TRBD2|few
TGTGCCAGCAGCGACCAAAGTGGAGCGGGGGCCTTCCGGGGCGAGCAGTACTTC
CASSDQSGAGAFRGEQYF
>TRBJ2-1|TRBV12-3/TRBV12-4|TRBD2|many
TGTGCCAGCAGTGACACTCCGGGACTAGAGTTCTTC
CASSDTPGLEFF
>TRBJ2-7|TRBV20-1|TRBD1|few
TGCAGTGCTAGAGACCCGACGGGACAGGCATCCTACGAGCAGTACTTC
CSARDPTGQASYEQYF
>TRBJ1-3|TRBV12-3/TRBV12-4|.|many
TGTGCCAGCAGTTCGACGGTGTTCTCTGGAAACACCATATATTTT
CASSSTVFSGNTIYF
>TRBJ2-5|TRBV2|TRBD2|few
TGTGCCAGCAGTGGAGCGGGGGGCGAGGAGACCCAGTACTTC
CASSGAGGEETQYF
>TRBJ1-1|TRBV6-5|.|few
TGTGCCAGCAATTCCAGGGGTTTGAACACTGAAGCTTTCTTT
CASNSRGLNTEAFF
>TRBJ1-2|TRBV9|TRBD1|many
TGTGCCAGCAGTGACACAGGGGGATATGGCTACACCTTC
CASSDTGGYGYTF
>TRBJ2-1|TRBV12-3/TRBV12-4|.|many
TGTGCCAGCGGCTTGCATGGGACTGCAACAAATGAGCAGTTCTTC
CASGLHGTATNEQFF
>TRBJ2-3|TRBV19|.|.
TGTGCCAGTAGTATACGAGGCAGGGAGGTCGCAGATACGCAGTATTTT
CASSIRGREVADTQYF
>TRBJ2-3|TRBV12-3/TRBV12-4|.|few
TGTGCCAGCAACGCGGGGAGCACAGATACGCAGTATTTT
CASNAGSTDTQYF
>TRBJ2-7|TRBV5-1|TRBD2|many
TGCGCCAGCAGCTTGGGTGGGAGCGGGATCTCCTACGAGCAGTACTTC
CASSLGGSGISYEQYF
>TRBJ2-5|TRBV7-2|TRBD2|.
TGTGCCAGCAGCTTAGCAAGGACTAGTCAAGAGACCCAGTACTTC
CASSLARTSQETQYF
>TRBJ2-3|TRBV11-2|.|few
TGTGCCAGCAGCCCCCGCTGGAGGGATACGCAGTATTTT
CASSPRWRDTQYF
>TRBJ2-7|TRBV25-1|.|many
TGTGCCAGCATTGGTCACAGCTCCTACGAGCAGTACTTC
CASIGHSSYEQYF
>TRBJ2-3|TRBV15|TRBD2|few
TGTGCCACCAGCAAAGGACTAGCGGGCCAGTATTTT
CATSKGLAGQYF
>TRBJ2-1|TRBV5-5|TRBD2|many
TGTGCCAGCAGCTTGGACCTAGCGGGGGTAACTGAGCAGTTCTTC
CASSLDLAGVTEQFF
>TRBJ2-5|TRBV20-1|.|many
TGCAGTGCTAGATTCCCGTTCCAAGAGACCCAGTACTTC
CSARFPFQETQYF
>TRBJ2-1|TRBV7-7|.|many
TGTGCTAGCAGCAGCCTTTTAGGGAATGAGCAGTTCTTC
CASSSLLGNEQFF
>TRBJ2-7|TRBV20-1|TRBD1|many
TGCAGTGCTAGAGTTTCCGGGACAGGAAACTACGAGCAGTACTTC
CSARVSGTGNYEQYF
>TRBJ2-1|TRBV5-1|TRBD2|many
TGCGCCAGCAGCCCACAGACTAGCGGAAAAAACTACAATGAGCAGTTCTTC
CASSPQTSGKNYNEQFF
>TRBJ2-7|TRBV9|TRBD2|few
TGTGCCAGCAGCGCCACATCGGGGGGGATCGGGGAGCAGTACTTC
CASSATSGGIGEQYF
>TRBJ2-3|TRBV4-3|TRBD1|few
TGCGCCAGCAGCCAAGATCTGGGACAGGGGATTTCAGATACGCAGTATTTT
CASSQDLGQGISDTQYF
>TRBJ2-1|TRBV7-2|.|few
TGTGCCAGCAGCTTAGCCCCACAAGGATACGATGAGCAGTTCTTC
CASSLAPQGYDEQFF
>TRBJ1-3|TRBV7-9|TRBD1|.
TGTGCCAGCAGCCCCCCCGGACAGGGGATCGGAAACACCATATATTTT
CASSPPGQGIGNTIYF
>TRBJ1-6|TRBV12-3/TRBV12-4|.|many
TGTGCCAGCAGTTTACTTCAGAGTTCACCCCTCCACTTT
CASSLLQSSPLHF
>TRBJ2-1|TRBV5-1|.|many
TGCGCCAGCAGCTTGGCTAGCCCAACCCTACTTTACAATGAGCAGTTCTTC
CASSLASPTLLYNEQFF
>TRBJ1-6|TRBV30|.|few
TGTGCCTGGAGTTTAGATTATAATTCACCCCTCCACTTT
CAWSLDYNSPLHF
>TRBJ2-3|TRBV4-3|.|few
TGCGCCAGCAGCCAAGATTTACTAGCAACGGTAGATACGCAGTATTTT
CASSQDLLATVDTQYF
>TRBJ1-3|TRBV5-1|.|once
TGCGCCAGCAGCGGCAGGGGAAACACCATATATTTT
CASSGRGNTIYF
>TRBJ2-5|TRBV7-2|TRBD1|many
TGTGCCAGCAGCGGACAGGTGGGGGAGACCCAGTACTTC
CASSGQVGETQYF
>TRBJ2-1|TRBV6-5|.|.
TGTGCCAGCAGTTACGTCTCCCGGGTTGATGAGCAGTTCTTC
CASSYVSRVDEQFF
>TRBJ1-2|TRBV6-5|.|few
TGTGCCAGCAGTTACTCCTCGGGGCTCTATGGCTACACCTTC
CASSYSSGLYGYTF
>TRBJ1-2|TRBV5-1|.|.
TGCGCCAGCAGCGCCACGGGAGACTTTAACTATGGCTACACCTTC
CASSATGDFNYGYTF
>TRBJ2-6|TRBV30|.|few
TGTGCCTGGGAGATCTCTGGGGCCAACGTCCTGACTTTC
CAWEISGANVLTF
>TRBJ1-1|TRBV29-1|.|few
TGCAGCACCGAGGAAGGGCGGGAGACTGAAGCTTTCTTT
CSTEEGRETEAFF
>TRBJ1-1|TRBV12-3/TRBV12-4|.|many
TGTGCCAGCAGTTATAGGTTGAGAGCTTTCTTT
CASSYRLRAFF
>TRBJ2-5|TRBV27|TRBD1|.
TGTGCCAGCAGCTCACCAAGACAGGGGGCTAGTAGGACCCAGTACTTC
CASSSPRQGASRTQYF
>TRBJ2-3|TRBV4-1|TRBD2|.
TGCGCCAGCAGAACTAGCGGGGGTGCCGCAGATACGCAGTATTTT
CASRTSGGAADTQYF
>TRBJ2-3|TRBV4-2|.|.
TGTGCCAGCAGCCAAGAAGGGGACGCAGATACGCAGTATTTT
CASSQEGDADTQYF
>TRBJ2-7|TRBV13|.|.
TGTGCCAGCAGCAGAGCCGGGACTTCCGCCTACGAGCAGTACTTC
CASSRAGTSAYEQYF